Below, one T cell receptor beta chain is given with its context. What it recognizes is unknown. This specimen comes from a study of T cell repertoires in cytomegalovirus infection. The overall study: Based on public TCR beta signatures, there were indications of CMV infection and of a matching HLA type. Study-wide findings and caveats: The ex vivo response showed dominance by HLA-C-restricted CMV-specific TCR beta clonotypes.

Each CDR3 protein gets one entry after TCRdb re-called the reads with MiXCR. Altogether roughly 87,000 distinct CDR3 sequences are present, 25% to 30% being singletons, with the ten largest covering 65% to 75%. Germline CDR1 is SGHVS and CDR2 is FNYEAQ. This CDR3 is built from 15 residues. Trimming pared 5 bases from V and 3 bases from J, leaving 15 bases between. This chain links TRBV7-6 with TRBJ2-3; the D call may be TRBD1 or TRBD2 (7 bases each). The receptor was isolated from a human donor in good health (CMV status not recorded). Some clones in this sample may be carry-over from other donors' samples. This specimen consisted of CD8+ T cells from cultured PBMCs, obtained from culture after CMV antigen stimulation. CDR3 in amino acids: CASSPSQGGTDTQYF. The CDR3 bases are TGTGCCAGCAGCCCATCCCAGGGGGGGACAGATACGCAGTATTTT.